Listed below are T cell receptor beta chains from one sample, sequenced in a study of technical replicates of blood from a handful of donors. The table came from immunoSEQ multiplex PCR; TCRdb's copy has only in-frame clones and leaves some out. Of about 85,000 clones listed, 90% to 95% are singletons. The specimen sequenced was T cells isolated from PBMCs. The receptors were gathered from a human donor in good health. Both conserved end residues are part of each CDR3. The order of the fields is clone size, V gene, D gene, J gene, CDR3 length, CDR3 protein, CDR3 DNA. A D gene is named only where the DNA matches it firmly. Size is stated for part of the rows, as once, few or many counts, or as a class when the clone is expanded.

.,TRBV28,TRBD1,TRBJ1-4,15,CASSPQTGRNEKLFF,TGTGCCAGCAGTCCTCAGACAGGGAGGAACGAAAAACTGTTTTTT
.,TRBV27,TRBD1,TRBJ1-2,14,CASSLGTGVHGYTF,TGTGCCAGCAGTTTAGGGACAGGGGTCCATGGCTACACCTTC
.,TRBV30,.,TRBJ2-7,15,CAWSVSFRGTSEQYF,TGTGCCTGGAGTGTATCGTTCAGGGGAACTAGCGAGCAGTACTTC
.,TRBV10-1,.,TRBJ2-7,15,CASSPVTSRGHEQYF,TGCGCCAGCAGCCCCGTTACATCGAGAGGCCACGAGCAGTACTTC
.,TRBV10-1,.,TRBJ2-6,15,CASSFSSSGANVLTF,TGCGCCAGCAGTTTTTCCAGCTCTGGGGCCAACGTCCTGACTTTC
.,TRBV6-5,TRBD2,TRBJ2-5,13,CASTNEGRGTQYF,TGTGCCAGCACCAACGAGGGGAGGGGGACCCAGTACTTC
.,TRBV6-5,TRBD1,TRBJ2-7,13,CASTWTGSYEQYF,TGTGCCAGCACCTGGACAGGGTCGTACGAGCAGTACTTC
.,TRBV7-3,TRBD2,TRBJ2-2,15,CASSPSGGGTGELFF,TGTGCCAGCAGCCCTAGCGGGGGGGGCACCGGGGAGCTGTTTTTT
.,TRBV6-4,TRBD1,TRBJ2-2,13,CASRDTGAGELFF,TGTGCCAGCAGAGATACAGGGGCCGGGGAGCTGTTTTTT
.,TRBV5-4,TRBD2,TRBJ2-5,18,CASSLSSYLAGGQETQYF,TGTGCCAGCAGCTTGTCCTCCTATCTAGCGGGGGGGCAAGAGACCCAGTACTTC
.,TRBV4-1,TRBD1,TRBJ2-5,16,CASSQAKGQGKETQYF,TGCGCCAGCAGCCAGGCTAAAGGACAGGGGAAAGAGACCCAGTACTTC
.,TRBV10-3,TRBD2,TRBJ2-7,13,CAISVAGETEQYF,TGTGCCATCAGTGTAGCGGGAGAAACCGAGCAGTACTTC
.,TRBV5-6,.,TRBJ1-1,13,CASSLNRATEAFF,TGTGCCAGCAGCTTAAACAGGGCCACTGAAGCTTTCTTT
.,TRBV9,TRBD1,TRBJ1-2,20,CASSVGRQGGSLNGNYGYTF,TGTGCCAGCAGCGTAGGGAGACAGGGGGGATCCTTAAATGGTAACTATGGCTACACCTTC
.,TRBV7-7,TRBD1,TRBJ2-7,14,CASSLEQGNYEQYF,TGTGCCAGCAGCTTAGAACAGGGGAACTACGAGCAGTACTTC
.,TRBV30,TRBD1,TRBJ2-7,12,CARGQGYYEQYF,TGTGCCCGGGGACAGGGATACTACGAGCAGTACTTC
.,TRBV19,.,TRBJ2-1,14,CASVAPSSYNEQFF,TGTGCCAGCGTAGCCCCGAGCTCCTACAATGAGCAGTTCTTC
.,TRBV9,TRBD1,TRBJ1-1,18,CASSPTTRDRRYGTEAFF,TGTGCCAGCAGCCCGACGACCAGGGACAGGCGTTATGGCACTGAAGCTTTCTTT
few,TRBV6-4,TRBD1,TRBJ1-2,14,CASSSWTGSHGYTF,TGTGCCAGCAGTTCTTGGACAGGGAGCCATGGCTACACCTTC
.,TRBV21-1,.,TRBJ2-7,14,CASSNPTGFYEQYF,TGTGCCAGCAGCAACCCGACAGGGTTTTACGAGCAGTACTTC
.,TRBV14,TRBD2,TRBJ2-1,15,CASSQDWEGSNEQFF,TGTGCCAGCAGCCAAGATTGGGAGGGGAGCAATGAGCAGTTCTTC
few,TRBV4-1,.,TRBJ1-1,15,CASSQEPREGTEAFF,TGCGCCAGCAGCCAAGAACCCAGGGAGGGCACTGAAGCTTTCTTT
.,TRBV11-2,.,TRBJ2-7,13,CASSLAEYYEQYF,TGTGCCAGCAGCTTAGCAGAATACTACGAGCAGTACTTC
.,TRBV4-1,TRBD2,TRBJ2-3,16,CASSQGTSGNTDTQYF,TGCGCCAGCAGCCAAGGGACTAGCGGGAACACAGATACGCAGTATTTT
.,TRBV9,.,TRBJ1-3,15,CASSAQHGSGNTIYF,TGTGCCAGCAGCGCGCAACATGGCTCTGGAAACACCATATATTTT
.,TRBV27,.,TRBJ2-3,16,CASSLYFASSTDTQYF,TGTGCCAGCAGTTTATACTTTGCAAGTAGCACAGATACGCAGTATTTT
.,TRBV7-9,.,TRBJ1-6,18,CASSLEFSGVSYNSPLHF,TGTGCCAGCAGCTTAGAGTTTTCAGGGGTTTCCTATAATTCACCCCTCCACTTT
.,TRBV12-5,.,TRBJ1-1,17,CASGLVPPLRGLTEAFF,TGTGCTAGTGGTTTGGTACCCCCTCTAAGGGGACTCACTGAAGCTTTCTTT
.,TRBV4-1,TRBD1,TRBJ1-1,13,CASSQEQGLEAFF,TGCGCCAGCAGCCAAGAACAGGGGTTAGAAGCTTTCTTT
.,TRBV9,.,TRBJ2-5,16,CASSGWTAGLQETQYF,TGTGCCAGCAGCGGGTGGACCGCGGGCCTACAAGAGACCCAGTACTTC
.,TRBV27,.,TRBJ1-2,16,CASSLLGGIAIYGYTF,TGTGCCAGCAGTTTATTAGGGGGAATAGCGATCTATGGCTACACCTTC
.,TRBV30,.,TRBJ1-1,11,CAWSRGYEAFF,TGTGCCTGGAGTAGAGGGTATGAAGCTTTCTTT
.,TRBV6-1,.,TRBJ2-7,15,CASSEAGAGPYEQYF,TGTGCCAGCAGTGAAGCGGGTGCGGGGCCCTACGAGCAGTACTTC
once,TRBV5-1,TRBD2,TRBJ2-5,16,CASSLVLAGGRKTQYF,TGCGCCAGCAGCTTGGTTCTAGCGGGAGGGAGGAAGACCCAGTACTTC
.,TRBV6-1,.,TRBJ1-1,13,CASKPGSNTEAFF,TGTGCCAGCAAACCAGGTTCAAACACTGAAGCTTTCTTT
.,TRBV5-1,.,TRBJ2-6,16,CASSLNVDTGANVLTF,TGCGCCAGCAGCCTTAACGTTGATACAGGGGCCAACGTCCTGACTTTC
.,TRBV9,.,TRBJ1-4,15,CASRGIDEGQEKLFF,TGTGCCAGCAGGGGGATTGACGAGGGTCAAGAAAAACTGTTTTTT
.,TRBV27,.,TRBJ2-1,15,CASSLVMSSYNEQFF,TGTGCCAGCAGTTTAGTTATGAGCTCCTACAATGAGCAGTTCTTC
once,TRBV5-4,TRBD2,TRBJ2-3,16,CASSAGSGGSTDTQYF,TGTGCCAGCAGCGCCGGTAGCGGGGGGAGCACAGATACGCAGTATTTT
.,TRBV7-6,TRBD2,TRBJ2-7,17,CASSLGLAGMRSYEQYF,TGTGCCAGCAGCTTAGGACTAGCGGGAATGCGGTCCTACGAGCAGTACTTC
.,TRBV12-5,.,TRBJ2-7,18,CASGLAPLGAIPSYEQYF,TGTGCTAGTGGTTTGGCCCCCCTTGGGGCGATTCCCTCCTACGAGCAGTACTTC
.,TRBV4-1,TRBD2,TRBJ2-1,13,CASSQVGREFEFF,TGCGCCAGCAGCCAAGTAGGGCGGGAGTTCGAGTTCTTC
.,TRBV2,TRBD1,TRBJ1-4,18,CASSEPKTGGGLGEKLFF,TGTGCCAGCAGTGAACCCAAGACAGGGGGTGGATTAGGTGAAAAACTGTTTTTT
.,TRBV4-1,TRBD1,TRBJ2-7,15,CASSHNPGQVYEQYF,TGCGCCAGCAGCCACAATCCGGGACAGGTCTACGAGCAGTACTTC
.,TRBV15,TRBD1,TRBJ1-5,15,CATSSEDRGGQPQHF,TGTGCCACCAGCAGTGAGGACAGGGGCGGACAGCCCCAGCATTTT
.,TRBV15,.,TRBJ1-1,12,CATSRDSTEAFF,TGTGCCACCAGCAGAGACTCGACTGAAGCTTTCTTT
.,TRBV28,TRBD2,TRBJ2-1,13,CASSLASGSGYFF,TGTGCCAGCAGTTTAGCTAGCGGGAGTGGGTATTTCTTC
.,TRBV6-1,.,TRBJ2-7,14,CASSPTGLLYEQYF,TGTGCCAGCTCACCGACAGGTCTACTCTACGAGCAGTACTTC
once,TRBV28,.,TRBJ1-3,14,CASSPDYFENTIYF,TGTGCCAGCAGTCCAGACTATTTCGAAAACACCATATATTTT
once,TRBV18,.,TRBJ1-5,15,CASSPGQVDNQPQHF,TGTGCCAGCTCACCGGGGCAGGTTGATAATCAGCCCCAGCATTTT
.,TRBV2,.,TRBJ2-1,16,CASSEFLIQDYNEQFF,TGTGCCAGCAGTGAATTTCTCATCCAGGACTACAATGAGCAGTTCTTC
.,TRBV19,.,TRBJ2-1,14,CASTPLGGYNEQFF,TGTGCCAGTACCCCGTTGGGGGGTTACAATGAGCAGTTCTTC
.,TRBV7-8,.,TRBJ2-1,17,CASSRFHTGLSRDEQFF,TGTGCCAGCAGCAGATTTCATACTGGGCTATCGCGCGATGAGCAGTTCTTC
.,TRBV28,.,TRBJ1-5,13,CASTTRGFQPQHF,TGTGCCAGCACTACGCGGGGTTTTCAGCCCCAGCATTTT
.,TRBV6-1,.,TRBJ2-7,15,CASSSDHSGFYEQYF,TGTGCCAGCAGCAGCGACCACAGCGGTTTCTACGAGCAGTACTTC
.,TRBV2,TRBD2,TRBJ2-7,15,CASRYTSGSSYEQYF,TGTGCCAGCAGATACACTAGCGGGAGCTCCTACGAGCAGTACTTC
.,TRBV4-1,TRBD1,TRBJ1-6,15,CASSAGTGVYSPLHF,TGCGCCAGCAGCGCCGGGACAGGGGTGTATTCACCCCTCCACTTT